These 19 T cell receptor beta chains came from one sample sequenced in a study of cytomegalovirus exposure and HLA in healthy donors. With 60 Vbeta and 13 Jbeta primers, the PCR was carried out. The protocol was immunoSEQ multiplex PCR, while the TCRdb copy is restricted to in-frame clones and leaves out a portion. The data show 150,000 to 200,000 clones, over 70% seen once. The sample comprised PBMCs. The receptors originated from a woman aged 25 to 39 in good health and CMV-seronegative.

As regards this clone: This same CDR3 is encoded by further DNA sequences in the sample. The rearrangement joins TRBV2 to TRBJ1-6; no clear D gene. The CDR3 runs 14 residues. CDR1 and CDR2 (germline): SNHLY, FYNNEI. Deletions cut 2 bases from V and 7 bases from J, with 9 bases between. Written as DNA, the CDR3 is TGTGCCAGCAGTGAATTGGGAGGAAATTCACCCCTCCACTTT. Translating gives CASSELGGNSPLHF.

The chain couples TRBV28 to TRBJ1-2; 8 positions match TRBD1. Germline V gene lookup returns CDR1 MDHEN and CDR2 SYDVKM. This CDR3 contains 16 residues. Trimming at V came to 6 bases and at J to 4 bases, leaving 13 bases not matched to a gene. Here the CDR3 reads CASSSPQTGVIYGYTF. The CDR3 DNA reads TGTGCCAGCAGCTCACCCCAGACAGGGGTAATCTATGGCTACACCTTC.

The V gene is TRBV27, the J gene TRBJ1-6; 7 positions match TRBD1. This CDR3 comprises 16 residues. Germline V gene data show CDR1 as MNHEY and CDR2 as SMNVEV (reference sequence). J lost 9 bases, V lost 5 bases, and 13 bases had no gene match. CDR3: CASSPQGDLWGSPLHF. CDR3 nucleotides: TGTGCCAGCAGTCCCCAGGGGGACCTTTGGGGTTCACCCCTCCACTTT.

As concerns this clone: The junction differs from germline at one of its ends, possibly a read error. The chain combines TRBV12-5 with TRBJ2-3; D unclear. Germline V lookup: CDR1 LGHNT, CDR2 FRNRAP. The CDR3 spans 12 residues. CDR3 sequence reads: CASGLSTDAQYF. DNA for the CDR3: TGTGCTAGTGGTTTGAGCACAGATGCGCAGTATTTT.

The V gene is TRBV27, the J gene TRBJ2-5, with a possible D match to TRBD2 (5 bases). CDR3 length: 13 amino acids. V was pared by 2 bases and J by 3 bases, with 7 bases between. From germline, CDR1 is MNHEY and CDR2 SMNVEV (reference sequence). The CDR3 DNA reads TGTGCCAGCAGTTTAGTCGGGGAAGAGACCCAGTACTTC. Its translation is CASSLVGEETQYF.

The chain recombines TRBV19 with TRBJ1-2, with D unclear. Trimming shortened V by 4 bases and J by 3 bases, and 6 bases separated the two germline ends. The CDR3 is 12 residues long. Germline CDR1 is LNHDA and CDR2 is SQIVND (reference sequence). CDR3 amino acids: CASSKEDYGYTF. CDR3 coding DNA: TGTGCCAGTAGTAAGGAGGACTATGGCTACACCTTC. The variable domain in full, with the rest retrieved from reference TRBV19 and TRBJ1-2, is DGGITQSPKYLFRKEGQNVTLSCEQNLNHDAMYWYRQDPGQGLRLIYYSQIVNDFQKGDIAEGYSVSREKKESFPLTVTSAQKNPTAFYLCASSKEDYGYTFGSGTRLTVV.

Concerning this clone itself: One end of the junction is discordant with germline, which a read error may explain. The chain has TRBV7-7 and TRBJ2-2; 7 bases match TRBD2. Germline V CDR1 and CDR2: SSHAT, FNYEAQ (reference sequence). The CDR3 totals 15 residues. CDR3 bases: TGTGCTAGCAGCCCCTCAACTAGCGTTACCGGGGAGCTGTTTTTT. Translated, it gives CASSPSTSVTGELFF.

This rearrangement joins TRBV5-1 to TRBJ1-6; the D gene is possibly TRBD1 (5 bases). Germline V gene data show CDR1 as SGHRS and CDR2 as YFSETQ. V shed 4 bases and J shed 6 bases, with 11 bases lying between them. The CDR3 spans 14 residues. The CDR3 is CASSPGTGNSPLHF. The CDR3, as DNA: TGCGCCAGCAGCCCCGGGACTGGTAATTCACCCCTCCACTTT.

The genes are TRBV25-1 and TRBJ2-5; 9 bases are shared with TRBD1. The CDR3 length is 16 residues. V lost 6 bases to trimming and J lost 1 base; unmatched junction nucleotides: 9. The V gene's germline CDR1 is MGHDK and CDR2 SYGVNS. The CDR3 is CASRSRGTGIQETQYF. CDR3 coding DNA: TGTGCCAGCAGGTCTAGGGGGACAGGGATCCAAGAGACCCAGTACTTC.

This clone appeared a single time. The chain recombines TRBV27 with TRBJ2-2; D unresolved. CDR1 MNHEY and CDR2 SMNVEV come from the germline V gene (reference sequence). The CDR3 extends over 13 amino acids. V shed 2 bases and J shed 6 bases, with 7 bases lying between them. The CDR3 reads CASSLASAGELFF. The CDR3 nucleotides read TGTGCCAGCAGTTTAGCCAGCGCCGGGGAGCTGTTTTTT.

The chain uses TRBV28 and TRBJ1-1, with 12 bases lining up with TRBD1. V trimming: 11 bases; J trimming: 0 bases; junction bases outside the gene matches: 10. The V gene's germline CDR1 is MDHEN and CDR2 SYDVKM. This CDR3 has 16 amino acids. The CDR3 reads CAATPGQGALNTEAFF. The CDR3 DNA follows: TGTGCCGCTACGCCGGGACAGGGGGCTCTGAACACTGAAGCTTTCTTT. The complete variable domain, with remaining parts taken from reference TRBV28 and TRBJ1-1, reads DVKVTQSSRYLVKRTGEKVFLECVQDMDHENMFWYRQDPGLGLRLIYFSYDVKMKEKGDIPEGYSVSREKKERFSLILESASTNQTSMYLCAATPGQGALNTEAFFGQGTRLTVV.

This clone was detected a few times. CDR3 DNA: TGTGCCTGGAGTGTAGGGGGCGGGCGTTTGGCTTTCTTT. Amino acid sequence: CAWSVGGGRLAFF. The chain employs TRBV30 and TRBJ1-1; 7 bases fit TRBD1. CDR3 length: 13 amino acids. Germline values: CDR1 GTSNPN, CDR2 SVGIG (reference sequence). After removal of 0 bases from V and 11 bases from J, the junction contained 9 bases not matched to a gene.

The chain has TRBV5-4 and TRBJ1-3, with D unclear. The V and J ends lost 2 bases and 6 bases respectively, with 15 bases between them. Germline V gene data show CDR1 as SGHNT and CDR2 as YYREEE (reference sequence). The CDR3 runs 15 residues. The CDR3 DNA sequence: TGTGCCAGCAGCTTTAAACCTCAAGCTGTAAACACCATATATTTT. Its translation: CASSFKPQAVNTIYF.

The rearrangement uses TRBV19 and TRBJ1-1; 7 bases align to TRBD1. The V gene's germline CDR1 is LNHDA and CDR2 SQIVND (reference sequence). Unmatched junction bases numbered 14, after V lost 6 bases and J lost 10 bases. The CDR3 runs 14 residues. In DNA form, the CDR3 reads TGTGCCAGTAGGAGGACAGGAGCGTATGGTGGAGCTTTCTTT. This gives the protein CASRRTGAYGGAFF. The entire variable domain, with the rest obtained from reference TRBV19 and TRBJ1-1, is as follows: DGGITQSPKYLFRKEGQNVTLSCEQNLNHDAMYWYRQDPGQGLRLIYYSQIVNDFQKGDIAEGYSVSREKKESFPLTVTSAQKNPTAFYLCASRRTGAYGGAFFGQGTRLTVV.

The genes are TRBV6-5 and TRBJ2-6; D gene unclear. The CDR3 length is 16 residues. The V and J ends lost 2 bases and 6 bases respectively, with 14 bases between them. Per the germline V gene, CDR1 is MNHEY and CDR2 is SVGAGI. DNA of the CDR3: TGTGCCAGCAGTTACAACACGCGCTTAGCGGCCAACGTCCTGACTTTC. This sequence encodes CASSYNTRLAANVLTF.

The chain combines TRBV7-9 with TRBJ1-2; 8 bases map to TRBD1. Germline loops: CDR1 SEHNR, CDR2 FQNEAQ (reference sequence). After removal of 5 bases from V and 9 bases from J, the junction contained 8 bases not matched to a gene. This CDR3 has 13 residues. This CDR3 is CASSPGQGKSYTF. CDR3 in DNA: TGTGCCAGCAGCCCTGGACAGGGAAAGAGCTACACCTTC.

The chain recombines TRBV27 with TRBJ2-7; D perhaps matches TRBD2 (6 bases). CDR1 and CDR2 (germline): MNHEY, SMNVEV (reference sequence). The CDR3 spans 15 residues. V was pared by 4 bases and J by 2 bases, with 15 bases between. In DNA form, the CDR3 reads TGTGCCAGCAGTTCAGCCGGGACTGAAACCTACGAGCAGTACTTC. As protein: CASSSAGTETYEQYF.

This chain joins TRBV25-1 and TRBJ1-5; D remains unclear. Germline lookup yields CDR1 MGHDK and CDR2 SYGVNS. The ends were cut back, 1 base at V and 0 bases at J, with 10 bases in the middle. This CDR3 contains 16 residues. The CDR3 nucleotides read TGTGCCAGCAGTGAATTGAAGACAAGTAGCAATCAGCCCCAGCATTTT. Translated, it gives CASSELKTSSNQPQHF.

The J gene is TRBJ1-6, the V gene TRBV6-5, with D unclear. V shed 2 bases and J shed 10 bases, with 12 bases lying between them. This CDR3 has 14 amino acids. Germline V gives CDR1 MNHEY, CDR2 SVGAGI. This CDR3 reads CASSYGQFNSPLHF. As DNA, the CDR3 is TGTGCCAGCAGTTACGGGCAGTTTAACTCACCCCTCCACTTT.